The 32 T cell receptor beta chains given below trace back to one sample, sequenced in a study of ipilimumab plus nivolumab after autologous stem cell transplantation. The repertoire was sequenced with immunoSEQ multiplex PCR; TCRdb's copy has only in-frame clones and lacks some. This sample carries some 17,000 clones, roughly 70% of them seen once, and the ten largest clones take less than 25%. The sequences come from PBMCs, collected in a trial of ipilimumab plus nivolumab as post-transplant consolidation. These receptors all come from a male donor with diffuse large B-cell lymphoma.

In this sample, this clone turned up a few times. The chain couples TRBV7-6 to TRBJ2-7, with 11 positions matching TRBD2. The CDR3 is 15 amino acids. The trim removed 2 bases at V and 2 bases at J, leaving 2 bases unmatched. Germline V gene lookup returns CDR1 SGHVS and CDR2 FNYEAQ. The CDR3 protein is CASSLFSGGAYEQYF. CDR3 in DNA: TGTGCCAGCAGCTTATTTAGCGGGGGGGCCTACGAGCAGTACTTC.

J is TRBJ2-1 and V is TRBV9, with 7 positions matching TRBD2. This CDR3 has 15 residues. Trimming at V came to 0 bases and at J to 7 bases, leaving 7 bases not matched to a gene. The V gene's germline CDR1 is SGDLS and CDR2 YYNGEE. The CDR3 sequence is CASSVASGVLNEQFF. As DNA, the CDR3 is TGTGCCAGCAGCGTAGCCAGCGGGGTCTTAAATGAGCAGTTCTTC.

With regard to this clone: This sample also contains other DNA sequences that code for the same CDR3. The chain uses TRBV29-1 and TRBJ2-5, with a weak D call TRBD2 (6 bases). The V end lost 2 bases, the J end lost 5 bases, and 12 bases lay between the germline ends. From germline, CDR1 is SQVTM and CDR2 ANQGSEA. The CDR3 has 13 residues. The CDR3 DNA reads as TGCAGCGTTGAAATCGGGGGTGCGGAGACCCAGTACTTC. Its translation is CSVEIGGAETQYF.

V gene TRBV9 combines with J gene TRBJ1-4; tentatively, D is TRBD1 (6 bases). There are 15 residues in the CDR3. V was pared by 0 bases and J by 7 bases, with 13 bases between. CDR1 and CDR2 from the germline V gene are SGDLS and YYNGEE. CDR3 region: CASSVGIRGGEKLFF. The DNA of the CDR3 is TGTGCCAGCAGCGTAGGGATCAGGGGAGGTGAAAAACTGTTTTTT.

The V gene is TRBV29-1, the J gene TRBJ1-5; maybe TRBD1 (6 bases). This CDR3 has 13 residues. Per the germline V gene, CDR1 is SQVTM and CDR2 is ANQGSEA. V shed 5 bases and J shed 6 bases, with 14 bases lying between them. CDR3 nucleotide sequence: TGCAGCGTTAAAACAGGGTCAGGTCAGCCCCAGCATTTT. Translating it yields CSVKTGSGQPQHF.

The chain uses TRBV5-1 and TRBJ2-7, with 9 bases matching TRBD1. V was clipped by 2 bases and J by 3 bases; unmatched bases: 6. This CDR3 spans 15 amino acids. Germline loops: CDR1 SGHRS, CDR2 YFSETQ. Here the CDR3 reads CASSFSGTGYYEQYF. The DNA for the CDR3 is TGCGCCAGCAGCTTCTCCGGGACAGGGTACTACGAGCAGTACTTC.

V and J are TRBV6-5 and TRBJ2-3; D gene ambiguous. The CDR3 loop spans 14 amino acids. Trimming removed 10 bases from V and 4 bases from J, with 18 bases in between. From germline, CDR1 is MNHEY and CDR2 SVGAGI. This CDR3 is CAIAAAASPDTQYF. The CDR3 nucleotides are TGTGCCATCGCCGCCGCGGCTTCGCCAGATACGCAGTATTTT.

The genes are TRBV15 and TRBJ1-2; D remains unclear. Trimming removed 3 bases from V and 4 bases from J, with 9 bases in between. Germline CDR1 reads LNHNV; CDR2 reads YYDKDF (reference sequence). The CDR3 is 13 amino acids. The CDR3 nucleotides are TGTGCCACCAGCAGGGGGTCAACCTATGGCTACACCTTC. It specifies CATSRGSTYGYTF.

The rearrangement joins TRBV19 to TRBJ2-7; tentatively, D is TRBD2 (5 bases). Germline loops: CDR1 LNHDA, CDR2 SQIVND (reference sequence). There are 14 residues in the CDR3. Trimming cost V 4 bases and J 3 bases, with 13 bases left between them. CDR3: CASSTPTTYYEQYF. CDR3 bases: TGTGCCAGTAGTACCCCGACTACTTACTACGAGCAGTACTTC.

V is TRBV5-1 and J is TRBJ2-1; TRBD1 agrees at 11 bases. V was clipped by 0 bases and J by 8 bases; unmatched bases: 1. The CDR3 contains 14 residues. Per the germline V gene, CDR1 is SGHRS and CDR2 is YFSETQ. Here the CDR3 reads CASSLGTGGDEQFF. CDR3 DNA: TGCGCCAGCAGCTTGGGGACAGGGGGCGATGAGCAGTTCTTC.

The rearrangement joins TRBV27 to TRBJ2-1; tentatively, D is TRBD2 (5 bases). Trimming cost V 10 bases and J 3 bases, with 13 bases left between them. The CDR3 contains 13 residues. Germline CDR1 and CDR2: MNHEY and SMNVEV (reference sequence). The CDR3 nucleotides read TGTGCCATCAGAACCGGGGACTACAATGAGCAGTTCTTC. It translates to CAIRTGDYNEQFF.

This sequence joins TRBV18 and TRBJ2-7; 8 bases agree with TRBD1. V lost 3 bases to trimming and J lost 4 bases; unmatched junction nucleotides: 8. Germline CDR1 KGHSH, CDR2 LQKENI. The length of the CDR3 is 15 residues. The CDR3 loop reads CASSPGSRDRYEQYF. In DNA form, the CDR3 reads TGTGCCAGCTCACCTGGGTCCCGGGACAGGTACGAGCAGTACTTC.

The rearrangement joins TRBV10-3 to TRBJ2-5, with 7 bases fitting TRBD1. From germline, CDR1 is ENHRY and CDR2 SYGVKD. CDR3 length equals 12 residues. Unmatched junction bases numbered 5, after V lost 11 bases and J lost 2 bases. The CDR3 region is CAVRDSQETQYF. CDR3 nucleotide sequence: TGTGCCGTCCGGGACAGTCAAGAGACCCAGTACTTC.

The chain joins TRBV27 to TRBJ1-4; 9 nucleotides align to TRBD1. V trimming: 3 bases; J trimming: 4 bases; junction bases outside the gene matches: 0. CDR1 and CDR2 from the germline V gene are MNHEY and SMNVEV (reference sequence). This CDR3 has 14 amino acids. Here the CDR3 DNA reads TGTGCCAGCAGTTTGGACAGGGGTAATGAAAAACTGTTTTTT. It is translated as CASSLDRGNEKLFF.

The chain links TRBV10-1 to TRBJ2-1, with 9 bases lining up with TRBD1. Germline V CDR1 and CDR2: WNHNN, SYGVQD (reference sequence). The trim removed 6 bases at V and 6 bases at J, leaving 9 bases unmatched. CDR3 length: 15 amino acids. This CDR3 is CASSAPGQGGNEQFF. As DNA, the CDR3 is TGCGCCAGCAGCGCCCCGGGACAGGGAGGCAATGAGCAGTTCTTC.

In this sample, this clone turned up a few times. V gene TRBV7-9 combines with J gene TRBJ2-1; a weak D match, TRBD2 (6 bases). This CDR3 region has 15 residues. CDR1 and CDR2 from the germline V gene are SEHNR and FQNEAQ (reference sequence). Trimming pared 2 bases from V and 5 bases from J, leaving 13 bases between. In DNA, the CDR3 is TGTGCCAGCAGCTTAATAGCGGTTTCAAACAATGAGCAGTTCTTC. This encodes CASSLIAVSNNEQFF.

The chain has TRBV21-1 and TRBJ1-1. TRBV21-1 is a pseudogene locus. The CDR3 extends over 16 amino acids. The CDR3 is CASSRAAESRRAEAFF. CDR3 DNA sequence: TGTGCCAGCAGCAGGGCGGCAGAGAGTCGGAGGGCTGAAGCTTTCTTT.

The chain carries TRBV30 and TRBJ1-1; perhaps TRBD1 as D (6 bases). This CDR3 has 15 amino acids. The germline CDR1 and CDR2 sequences are GTSNPN and SVGIG (reference sequence). Trimming stripped 0 bases from V and 6 bases from J, with 17 bases between. CDR3 amino acids: CAWSVPLGGQPEAFF. In DNA form, the CDR3 reads TGTGCCTGGAGTGTACCTTTGGGAGGACAGCCTGAAGCTTTCTTT.

A remark on this clone: One junction end does not reproduce the germline sequence, and a read error may be involved. The CDR3 protein is CASSARGAGEQFF. CDR3 nucleotides: TGTGCTAGCAGCGCGCGGGGGGCGGGTGAGCAGTTCTTC. The chain carries TRBV7-7 and TRBJ2-1, with TRBD2 matching 8 bases. The CDR3 extends over 13 amino acids. Germline values: CDR1 SSHAT, CDR2 FNYEAQ (reference sequence).

The chain links TRBV5-4 to TRBJ2-5; unclear D gene. The V gene's germline CDR1 is SGHNT and CDR2 YYREEE (reference sequence). Trimming removed 0 bases at V and 0 bases at J, with 12 bases between. The CDR3 extends over 16 amino acids. The DNA of the CDR3 is TGTGCCAGCAGCTTGGCCTTGGGCGGCAACCAAGAGACCCAGTACTTC. It yields the protein CASSLALGGNQETQYF.

This chain connects TRBV5-1 to TRBJ1-4, with unresolved D. CDR3 length equals 14 residues. V shed 0 bases and J shed 8 bases, with 11 bases lying between them. Germline V gene lookup returns CDR1 SGHRS and CDR2 YFSETQ. CDR3 protein: CASSLEREGEKLFF. The CDR3 bases are TGCGCCAGCAGCTTGGAAAGGGAAGGCGAAAAACTGTTTTTT.

The chain has TRBV5-1 and TRBJ1-1; perhaps TRBD1 as D (5 bases). This CDR3 contains 14 residues. The germline V gene encodes CDR1 SGHRS and CDR2 YFSETQ. Trimming removed 5 bases at V and 4 bases at J, with 15 bases between. CDR3: CASRPQGASTEAFF. The CDR3 bases are TGCGCCAGCAGGCCCCAGGGTGCGAGCACTGAAGCTTTCTTT.

The chain employs TRBV5-6 and TRBJ2-7; D could derive from TRBD1 or TRBD2 (6 bases each). This CDR3 has 15 residues. Between the trimmed V and J ends, which lost 7 bases and 3 bases, there was a span of 20 bases. Germline-derived CDR1 and CDR2 are SGHDT and YYEEEE. Here the CDR3 reads CASGPLDGGNYEQYF. DNA of the CDR3: TGTGCCAGCGGCCCCCTAGACGGGGGCAACTACGAGCAGTACTTC. Combining the CDR3 with reference TRBV5-6 and TRBJ2-7 gives the whole variable domain DAGVTQSPTHLIKTRGQQVTLRCSPKSGHDTVSWYQQALGQGPQFIFQYYEEEERQRGNFPDRFSGHQFPNYSSELNVNALLLGDSALYLCASGPLDGGNYEQYFGPGTRLTVT.

The rearrangement links TRBV5-8 to TRBJ1-3; D is possibly TRBD1 (5 bases). The CDR3 is 15 amino acids. CDR1 is SGHTS and CDR2 is YDEGEE in the germline V gene. The germline V and J ends were trimmed by 4 bases and 4 bases, with 15 bases remaining between them. The CDR3 is CASSRGAFSGNTIYF. The DNA for the CDR3 is TGTGCCAGCAGCCGTGGGGCGTTCTCGGGAAACACCATATATTTT.

J is TRBJ1-5 and V is TRBV30; TRBD1 matches at 10 bases. Germline V gives CDR1 GTSNPN, CDR2 SVGIG (reference sequence). The CDR3 contains 15 residues. V was pared by 0 bases and J by 4 bases, with 3 bases of the junction left unmatched. The CDR3 DNA follows: TGTGCCTGGAGTGTAGGACAGGGGGGGAATCAGCCCCAGCATTTT. As protein: CAWSVGQGGNQPQHF.

This chain joins TRBV15 and TRBJ2-5; D gene uncertain. The CDR3 has 13 residues. The ends were cut back, 2 bases at V and 2 bases at J, with 6 bases in the middle. CDR1 and CDR2 from the germline V gene are LNHNV and YYDKDF (reference sequence). Here the CDR3 reads CATSRYSQETQYF. In nucleotides, the CDR3 is TGTGCCACCAGCAGATACTCGCAAGAGACCCAGTACTTC.

The V and J genes are TRBV16 and TRBJ2-1; 13 bases match TRBD2. CDR1 and CDR2 (germline): KGHSY, FQNENV. The CDR3 length is 17 residues. V lost 2 bases, J lost 4 bases, and 5 bases stayed unmatched. CDR3 protein: CASSQLRTSGSYNEQFF. CDR3 DNA sequence: TGTGCCAGCAGCCAACTCAGGACTAGCGGGAGTTACAATGAGCAGTTCTTC.

The chain recombines TRBV19 with TRBJ2-1; 7 bases are shared with TRBD1. V shed 7 bases and J 4 bases; nucleotides not matched to a gene: 7. Germline CDR1 LNHDA, CDR2 SQIVND (reference sequence). The CDR3 contains 14 residues. The CDR3: CASKQGIGYNEQFF. DNA for the CDR3: TGTGCCAGTAAACAGGGGATAGGGTACAATGAGCAGTTCTTC. The full variable domain, with the rest looked up from reference TRBV19 and TRBJ2-1, is DGGITQSPKYLFRKEGQNVTLSCEQNLNHDAMYWYRQDPGQGLRLIYYSQIVNDFQKGDIAEGYSVSREKKESFPLTVTSAQKNPTAFYLCASKQGIGYNEQFFGPGTRLTVL.

This clone was counted a single time. CDR3 coding DNA: TGCAGCGTTGGAGGTGCGGGGACAGGCGAAAAACTGTTTTTT. Its protein product is CSVGGAGTGEKLFF. The chain employs TRBV29-1 and TRBJ1-4; 8 nucleotides agree with TRBD1. CDR1 is SQVTM and CDR2 is ANQGSEA in the germline V gene. The ends lost 4 bases at V and 8 bases at J; junction bases unmatched: 9. CDR3 size: 14 residues.

The V and J genes are TRBV7-9 and TRBJ2-5; D is ambiguous. Germline V gene sequence: CDR1 SEHNR, CDR2 FQNEAQ (reference sequence). V lost 2 bases and J 3 bases, leaving 1 base between the germline ends. The CDR3 consists of 11 residues. The CDR3 here is CASSLKETQYF. CDR3 DNA sequence: TGTGCCAGCAGCTTAAAAGAGACCCAGTACTTC.

The CDR3 here is CASSWTPDNSPLHF. The CDR3, as DNA: TGTGCCAGCAGCTGGACACCTGATAATTCACCCCTCCACTTT. The chain employs TRBV6-5 and TRBJ1-6; perhaps TRBD1 as D (5 bases). V was pared by 6 bases and J by 5 bases, with 11 bases between. Germline loops: CDR1 MNHEY, CDR2 SVGAGI. This CDR3 contains 14 residues.

The rearrangement joins TRBV5-1 to TRBJ2-7; perhaps TRBD2 as D (5 bases). Trimming shortened V by 4 bases and J by 3 bases, and 14 bases separated the two germline ends. This CDR3 contains 14 residues. Germline V gene sequence: CDR1 SGHRS, CDR2 YFSETQ. The CDR3 region is CASSLGLNGYEQYF. DNA of the CDR3: TGCGCCAGCAGCCTTGGACTTAATGGCTACGAGCAGTACTTC.